The rows below give T cell receptor beta chains drawn from one sample of a study of blood T cell repertoires in COVID-19. Clones were sequenced by immunoSEQ multiplex PCR, and TCRdb holds only the in-frame ones, with some missing. The sample consists of about 300,000 clones, approximately 84% of them appearing once. The sample consisted of PBMCs or T cells enriched from blood (not recorded which). The receptors derive from a man aged 25-45 years who had recovered from COVID-19. CDR3s include the opening cysteine and the closing phenylalanine or tryptophan. A D gene is named only where the DNA matches it firmly. Some rows have no size entry. The others give once, few or many, or a class for an expanded clone.

clone size	D gene	V gene	J gene	CDR3 DNA	CDR3 protein
-	-	TRBV6-5	TRBJ2-7	TGTGCCAGCAGTTTCCGTGGAGTCGAGCAGTACTTC	CASSFRGVEQYF
-	TRBD1	TRBV29-1	TRBJ1-2	TGCAGCGTCCTTACAGGGGACCCTGGTGGCTACACCTTC	CSVLTGDPGGYTF
-	TRBD2	TRBV30	TRBJ2-1	TGTGCCTGGACCCTCCTGACTGGCGGGGGAGGGAATGAGCAGTTCTTC	CAWTLLTGGGGNEQFF
-	TRBD1	TRBV5-1	TRBJ1-2	TGCGCCAGCAGCGGGGGCCAGACAGGGACCTACTATGGCTACACCTTC	CASSGGQTGTYYGYTF
few	TRBD1	TRBV27	TRBJ2-1	TGTGCCAGCAGTCAAACCGGGACAGGGACGAATGAGCAGTTCTTC	CASSQTGTGTNEQFF
-	-	TRBV9	TRBJ2-1	TGTGCCAGCAGCGTGGTGGGGGGACCGAGACACAATGAGCAGTTCTTC	CASSVVGGPRHNEQFF
few	-	TRBV29-1	TRBJ1-2	TGCAGCGTTGAACCCTCGGGGGGAGGGGGCTACACCTTC	CSVEPSGGGGYTF
-	-	TRBV3-1/TRBV3-2	TRBJ1-2	TGTGCCAGCAGCCAAGCGCCCGGGAACGGCTACACCTTC	CASSQAPGNGYTF
-	TRBD2	TRBV19	TRBJ2-4	TGTGCCACTAGCACGGGAGGTAACATTCAGTACTTC	CATSTGGNIQYF
-	TRBD1	TRBV5-4	TRBJ1-4	TGTGCCAGCAGCTCCTACACAGGGGCCGGTGAAAAACTGTTTTTT	CASSSYTGAGEKLFF
-	TRBD1	TRBV3-1/TRBV3-2	TRBJ2-7	TGTGCCAGCAGCCCGGCCCCAGGGGGCTTCAACGAGCAGTACTTC	CASSPAPGGFNEQYF
-	TRBD1	TRBV2	TRBJ2-7	TGTGCCAGCAGCGGACAGGGGGGCTCCTACGAGCAGTACTTC	CASSGQGGSYEQYF
-	-	TRBV30	TRBJ2-7	TGTGCCTGGAGTCTGCGGGCTTCTAGAAGGCAGTACTTC	CAWSLRASRRQYF
-	-	TRBV14	TRBJ2-7	TGTGCCAGCAGCCAAGATCGGGGACAGTACTTC	CASSQDRGQYF
-	-	TRBV5-1	TRBJ1-4	TGCGCCAGCAGCCTACAGGGTCGGGGAGAAAAACTGTTTTTT	CASSLQGRGEKLFF
-	-	TRBV12-5	TRBJ1-5	TGTGCTAGTGGTTTCTTCCCTAGCAATCAGCCCCAGCATTTT	CASGFFPSNQPQHF
few	-	TRBV21-1	TRBJ2-3	TGTGCCAGCAGCGATGACCCGGGACAGGGGGGGGATAGCGGGAGCTCAGATACGCAGTATTTT	CASSDDPGQGGDSGSSDTQYF
once	TRBD1	TRBV11-2	TRBJ1-1	TGTGCCAGCAGCCCCACCTCGGGGGGACAGGGCAGCGCTTTCTTT	CASSPTSGGQGSAFF
few	-	TRBV30	TRBJ1-1	TGTGCCTCGGACGGGACATCCGCGACTGAAGCTTTCTTT	CASDGTSATEAFF
-	TRBD2	TRBV5-1	TRBJ2-5	TGCGCCAGCAGCTTGGGACTAGCGGGGGGCGCCCAAGAGACCCAGTACTTC	CASSLGLAGGAQETQYF
-	-	TRBV6-2/TRBV6-3	TRBJ1-5	TGTGCCAGCAGGCCTCAGGGGCGCAATCAGCCCCAGCATTTT	CASRPQGRNQPQHF
once	-	TRBV5-4	TRBJ2-7	TGTGCCAGCAGCTTGAAAACGGGAAGAAGGTTTTCCTACGAGCAGTACTTC	CASSLKTGRRFSYEQYF
-	-	TRBV2	TRBJ1-5	TGTGCCAGCAGTTTGAGTTCCCAGCCCCAGCATTTT	CASSLSSQPQHF
-	-	TRBV14	TRBJ2-2	TGTGCCAGCAGCCAAAAACAACACACCGGGGAGCTGTTTTTT	CASSQKQHTGELFF
-	TRBD1	TRBV2	TRBJ1-5	TGTGCCAGCAGTGGGACAGGGGATCAGCCCCAGCATTTT	CASSGTGDQPQHF